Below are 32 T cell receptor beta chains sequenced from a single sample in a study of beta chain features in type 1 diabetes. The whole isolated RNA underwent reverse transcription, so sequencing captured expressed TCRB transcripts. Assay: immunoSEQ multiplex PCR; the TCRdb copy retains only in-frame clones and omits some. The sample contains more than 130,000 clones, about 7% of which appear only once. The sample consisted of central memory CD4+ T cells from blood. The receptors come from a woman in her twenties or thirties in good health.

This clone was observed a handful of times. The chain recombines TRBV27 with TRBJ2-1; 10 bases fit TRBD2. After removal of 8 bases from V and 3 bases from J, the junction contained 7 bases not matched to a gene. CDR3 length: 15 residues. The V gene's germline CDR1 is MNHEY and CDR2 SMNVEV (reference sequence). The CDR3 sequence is CASPFGTSDYNEQFF. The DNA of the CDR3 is TGTGCCAGCCCCTTTGGGACTAGCGACTACAATGAGCAGTTCTTC.

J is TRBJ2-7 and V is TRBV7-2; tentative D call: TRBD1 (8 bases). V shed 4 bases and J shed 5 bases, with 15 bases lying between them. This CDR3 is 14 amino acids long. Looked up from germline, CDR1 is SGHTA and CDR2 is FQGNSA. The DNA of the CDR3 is TGTGCCAGCAGCTGGGACAGGACTAGGGACGAGCAGTACTTC. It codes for CASSWDRTRDEQYF.

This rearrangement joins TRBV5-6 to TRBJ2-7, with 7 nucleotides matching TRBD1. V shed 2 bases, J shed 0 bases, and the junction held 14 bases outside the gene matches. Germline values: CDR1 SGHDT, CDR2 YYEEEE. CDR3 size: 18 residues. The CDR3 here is CASSFKGYRGPHSYEQYF. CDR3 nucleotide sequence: TGTGCCAGCAGCTTTAAAGGTTATAGGGGGCCCCACTCCTACGAGCAGTACTTC.

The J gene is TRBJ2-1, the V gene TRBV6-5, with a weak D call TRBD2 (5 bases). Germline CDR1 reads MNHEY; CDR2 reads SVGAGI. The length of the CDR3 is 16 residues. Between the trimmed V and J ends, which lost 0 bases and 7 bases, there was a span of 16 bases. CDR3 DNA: TGTGCCAGCAGTTACTCTGTGGGAGCCACTAGAAATGAGCAGTTCTTC. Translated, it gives CASSYSVGATRNEQFF.

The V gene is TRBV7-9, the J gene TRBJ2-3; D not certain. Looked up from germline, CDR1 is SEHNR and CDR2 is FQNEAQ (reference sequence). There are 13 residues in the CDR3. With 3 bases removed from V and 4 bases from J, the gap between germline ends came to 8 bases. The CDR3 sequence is CASSLFGADTQYF. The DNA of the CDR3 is TGTGCCAGCAGCTTGTTCGGTGCAGATACGCAGTATTTT.

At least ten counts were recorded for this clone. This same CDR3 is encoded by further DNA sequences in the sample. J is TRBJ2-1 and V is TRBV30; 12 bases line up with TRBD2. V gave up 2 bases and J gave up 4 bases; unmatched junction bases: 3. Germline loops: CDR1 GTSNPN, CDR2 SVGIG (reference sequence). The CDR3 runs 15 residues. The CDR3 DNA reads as TGTGCCTGGAGTCCCCTAGCGGGAGGGTACAATGAGCAGTTCTTC. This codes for CAWSPLAGGYNEQFF.

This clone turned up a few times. The CDR3 protein is CASSVVVQPTGELFF. DNA for the CDR3: TGTGCCAGCAGCGTAGTAGTACAGCCCACCGGGGAGCTGTTTTTT. The chain recombines TRBV9 with TRBJ2-2; D gene unclear. The CDR3 has 15 residues. V was cut by 0 bases and J by 4 bases, with 10 bases left in between. Germline-derived CDR1 and CDR2 are SGDLS and YYNGEE.

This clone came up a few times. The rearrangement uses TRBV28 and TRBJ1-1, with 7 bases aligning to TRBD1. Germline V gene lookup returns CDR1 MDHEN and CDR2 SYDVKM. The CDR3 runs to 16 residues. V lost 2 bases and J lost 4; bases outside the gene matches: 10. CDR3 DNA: TGTGCCAGCAGTTTACCAAATAGGGGGCGCGTCACTGAAGCTTTCTTT. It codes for CASSLPNRGRVTEAFF.

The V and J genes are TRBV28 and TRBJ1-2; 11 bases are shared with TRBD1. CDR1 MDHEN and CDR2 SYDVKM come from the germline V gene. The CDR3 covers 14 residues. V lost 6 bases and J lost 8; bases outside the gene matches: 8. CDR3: CASSPPGQGGGYTF. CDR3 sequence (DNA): TGTGCCAGCAGCCCACCGGGACAGGGGGGCGGCTACACCTTC.

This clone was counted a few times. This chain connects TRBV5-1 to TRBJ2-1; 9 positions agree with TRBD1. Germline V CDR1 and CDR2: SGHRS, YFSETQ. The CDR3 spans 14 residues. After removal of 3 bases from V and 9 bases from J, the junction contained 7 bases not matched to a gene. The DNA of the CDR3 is TGCGCCAGCAGCTCGAATACAGGGGGCGGTGAGCAGTTCTTC. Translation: CASSSNTGGGEQFF.

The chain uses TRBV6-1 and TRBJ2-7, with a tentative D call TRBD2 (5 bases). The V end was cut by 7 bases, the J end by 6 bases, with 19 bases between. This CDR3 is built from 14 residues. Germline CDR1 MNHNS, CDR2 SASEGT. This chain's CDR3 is CASTMGAAGGEQYF. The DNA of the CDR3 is TGTGCCAGCACCATGGGCGCCGCCGGAGGCGAGCAGTACTTC.

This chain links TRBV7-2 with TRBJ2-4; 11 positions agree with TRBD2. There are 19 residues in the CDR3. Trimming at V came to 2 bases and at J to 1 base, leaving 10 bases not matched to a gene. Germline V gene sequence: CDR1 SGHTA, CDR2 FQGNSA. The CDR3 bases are TGTGCCAGCAGCTTAATCCCGACTAGCGGGAAGGGCGCCAAAAACATTCAGTACTTC. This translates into CASSLIPTSGKGAKNIQYF.

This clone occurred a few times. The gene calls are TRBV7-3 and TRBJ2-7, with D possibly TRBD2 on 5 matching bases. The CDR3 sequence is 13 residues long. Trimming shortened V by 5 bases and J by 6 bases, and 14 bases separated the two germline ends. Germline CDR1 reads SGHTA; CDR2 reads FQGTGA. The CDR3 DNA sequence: TGTGCCAGCAGCCCGTCCGGGATGGGCGAGCAGTACTTC. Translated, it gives CASSPSGMGEQYF.

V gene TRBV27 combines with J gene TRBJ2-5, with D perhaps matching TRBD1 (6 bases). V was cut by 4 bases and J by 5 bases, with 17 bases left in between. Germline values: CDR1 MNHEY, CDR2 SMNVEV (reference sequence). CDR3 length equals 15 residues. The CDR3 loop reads CASSSRDKDLETQYF. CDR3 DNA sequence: TGTGCCAGCAGTTCCCGGGACAAGGACCTCGAGACCCAGTACTTC.

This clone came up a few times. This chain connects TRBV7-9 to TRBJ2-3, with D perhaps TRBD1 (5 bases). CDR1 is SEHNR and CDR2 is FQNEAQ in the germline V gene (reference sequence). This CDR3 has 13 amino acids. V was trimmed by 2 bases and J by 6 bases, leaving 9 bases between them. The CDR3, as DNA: TGTGCCAGCAGCTTATTAGGGGCGGATACGCAGTATTTT. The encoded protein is CASSLLGADTQYF.

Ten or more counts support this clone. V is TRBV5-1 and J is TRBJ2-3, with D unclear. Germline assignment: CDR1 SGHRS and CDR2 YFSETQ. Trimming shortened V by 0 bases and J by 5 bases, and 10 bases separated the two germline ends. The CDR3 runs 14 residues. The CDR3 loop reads CASSLGTVGDTQYF. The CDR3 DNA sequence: TGCGCCAGCAGCTTGGGTACGGTTGGAGATACGCAGTATTTT.

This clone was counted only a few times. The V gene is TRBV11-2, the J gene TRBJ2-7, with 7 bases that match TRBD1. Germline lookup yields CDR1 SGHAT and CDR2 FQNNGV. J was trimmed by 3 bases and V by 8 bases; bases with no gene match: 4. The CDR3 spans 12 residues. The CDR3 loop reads CASGRQGYEQYF. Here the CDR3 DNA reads TGTGCCAGCGGAAGACAGGGCTACGAGCAGTACTTC. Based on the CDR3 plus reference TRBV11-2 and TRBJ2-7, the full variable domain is EAGVAQSPRYKIIEKRQSVAFWCNPISGHATLYWYQQILGQGPKLLIQFQNNGVVDDSQLPKDRFSAERLKGVDSTLKIQPAKLEDSAVYLCASGRQGYEQYFGPGTRLTVT.

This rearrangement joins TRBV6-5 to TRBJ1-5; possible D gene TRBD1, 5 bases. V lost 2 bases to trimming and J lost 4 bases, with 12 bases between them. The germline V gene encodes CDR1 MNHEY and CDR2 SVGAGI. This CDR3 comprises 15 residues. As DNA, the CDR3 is TGTGCCAGCAGTTACGGGCGGGGACTTAATCAGCCCCAGCATTTT. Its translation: CASSYGRGLNQPQHF.

CDR3 coding DNA: TGTGCCAGCAGCTCCTCGGGGGGCAGGGAACAGACCCAGTACTTC. Amino acid sequence: CASSSSGGREQTQYF. This chain connects TRBV6-6 to TRBJ2-5; maybe TRBD2 (7 bases). V shed 6 bases and J shed 6 bases, with 20 bases lying between them. Germline CDR1 is MNHNY and CDR2 is SVGAGI (reference sequence). The CDR3 runs to 15 residues.

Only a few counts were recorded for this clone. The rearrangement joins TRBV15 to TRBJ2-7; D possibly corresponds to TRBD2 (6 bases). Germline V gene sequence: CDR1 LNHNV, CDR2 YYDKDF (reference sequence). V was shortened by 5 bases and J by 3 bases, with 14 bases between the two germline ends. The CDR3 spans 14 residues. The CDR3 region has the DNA TGTGCCACCAGCCCCCGGGCGGGAATCTACGAGCAGTACTTC. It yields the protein CATSPRAGIYEQYF.

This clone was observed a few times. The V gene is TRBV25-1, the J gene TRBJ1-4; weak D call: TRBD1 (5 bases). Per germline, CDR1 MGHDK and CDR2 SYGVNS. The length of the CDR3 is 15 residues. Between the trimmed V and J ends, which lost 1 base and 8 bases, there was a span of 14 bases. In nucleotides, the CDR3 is TGTGCCAGCAGTGAATGGGGCAGGACGGACGAAAAACTGTTTTTT. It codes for CASSEWGRTDEKLFF.

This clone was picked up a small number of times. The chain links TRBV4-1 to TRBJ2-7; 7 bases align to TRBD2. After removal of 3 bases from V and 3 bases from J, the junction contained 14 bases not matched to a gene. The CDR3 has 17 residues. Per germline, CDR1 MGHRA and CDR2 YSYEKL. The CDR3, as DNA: TGCGCCAGCAGCCAGGACCTAGCGGTGGAGGGCCTCTACGAGCAGTACTTC. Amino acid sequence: CASSQDLAVEGLYEQYF.

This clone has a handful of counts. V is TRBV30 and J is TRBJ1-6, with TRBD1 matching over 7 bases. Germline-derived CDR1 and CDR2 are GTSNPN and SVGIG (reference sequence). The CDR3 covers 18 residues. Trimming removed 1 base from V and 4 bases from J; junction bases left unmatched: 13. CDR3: CAWSADPTGDLYNSPLHF. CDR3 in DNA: TGTGCCTGGAGTGCGGATCCAACAGGGGATCTTTATAATTCACCCCTCCACTTT.

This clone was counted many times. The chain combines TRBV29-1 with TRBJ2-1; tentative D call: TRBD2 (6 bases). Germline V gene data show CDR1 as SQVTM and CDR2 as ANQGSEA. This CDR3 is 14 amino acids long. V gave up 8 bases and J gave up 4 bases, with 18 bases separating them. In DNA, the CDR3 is TGCAGCAAACGCCGGGACTCCGCTTACAATGAGCAGTTCTTC. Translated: CSKRRDSAYNEQFF.

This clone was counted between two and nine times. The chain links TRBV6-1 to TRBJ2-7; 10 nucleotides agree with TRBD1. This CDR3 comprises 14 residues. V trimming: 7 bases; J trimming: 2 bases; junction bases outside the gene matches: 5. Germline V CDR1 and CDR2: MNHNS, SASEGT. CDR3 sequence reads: CASTQTGGPYEQYF. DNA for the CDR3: TGTGCCAGCACCCAGACAGGGGGCCCCTACGAGCAGTACTTC.

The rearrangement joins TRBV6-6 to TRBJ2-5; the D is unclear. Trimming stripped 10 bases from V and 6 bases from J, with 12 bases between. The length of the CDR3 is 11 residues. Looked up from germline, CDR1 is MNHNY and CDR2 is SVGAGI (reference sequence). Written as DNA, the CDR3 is TGTGCCACAACACATACGCAGACCCAGTACTTC. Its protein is CATTHTQTQYF.

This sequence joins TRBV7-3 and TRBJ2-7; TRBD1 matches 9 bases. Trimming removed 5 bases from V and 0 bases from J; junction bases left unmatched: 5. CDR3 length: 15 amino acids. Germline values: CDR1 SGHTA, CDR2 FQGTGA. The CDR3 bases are TGTGCCAGCAGCCGGACAGGGGCGCCCTCCTACGAGCAGTACTTC. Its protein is CASSRTGAPSYEQYF.

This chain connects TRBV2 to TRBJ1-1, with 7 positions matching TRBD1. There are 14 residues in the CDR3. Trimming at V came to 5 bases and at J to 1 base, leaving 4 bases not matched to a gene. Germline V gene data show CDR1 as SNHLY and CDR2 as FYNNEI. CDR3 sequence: CASSYRGWNTEAFF. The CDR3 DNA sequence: TGTGCCAGCAGTTACAGGGGATGGAACACTGAAGCTTTCTTT.

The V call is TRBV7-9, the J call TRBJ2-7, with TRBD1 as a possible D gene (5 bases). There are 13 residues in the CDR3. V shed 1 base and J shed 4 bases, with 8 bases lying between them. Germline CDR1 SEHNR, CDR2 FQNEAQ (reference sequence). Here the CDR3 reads CASSLGQNYEQYF. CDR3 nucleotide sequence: TGTGCCAGCAGCTTAGGACAGAATTACGAGCAGTACTTC.

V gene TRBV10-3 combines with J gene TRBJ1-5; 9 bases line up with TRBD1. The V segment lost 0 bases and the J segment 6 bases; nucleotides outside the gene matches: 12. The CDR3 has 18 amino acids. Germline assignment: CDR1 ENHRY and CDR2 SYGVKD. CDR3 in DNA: TGTGCCATCAGTGAGTCGACAGGGAGACAGGGGGGTGGTCAGCCCCAGCATTTT. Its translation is CAISESTGRQGGGQPQHF.

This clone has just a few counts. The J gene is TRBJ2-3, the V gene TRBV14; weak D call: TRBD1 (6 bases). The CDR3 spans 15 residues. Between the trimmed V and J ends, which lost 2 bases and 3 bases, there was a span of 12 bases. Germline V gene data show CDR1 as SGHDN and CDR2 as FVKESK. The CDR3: CASSQQGIETDTQYF. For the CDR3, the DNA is TGTGCCAGCAGCCAACAGGGGATTGAGACAGATACGCAGTATTTT.

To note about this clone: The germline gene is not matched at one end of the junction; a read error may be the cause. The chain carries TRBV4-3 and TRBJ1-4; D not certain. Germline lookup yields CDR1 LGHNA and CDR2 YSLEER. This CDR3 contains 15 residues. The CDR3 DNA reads TGCGCCAGCAGCGAAGAATCGTCAACTAATGAAAAACTGTTTTTT. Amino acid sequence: CASSEESSTNEKLFF.